The present T cell receptor beta chain was sequenced within a study of blood T cell repertoires in COVID-19. Assay used: immunoSEQ multiplex PCR; TCRdb lists only in-frame clones, some missing. Altogether about 300,000 clones are present, 70% to 90% being singletons, with the ten largest covering around 5.9%. The sequenced sample was PBMCs or T cells enriched from blood (not recorded which). The source is a woman in her thirties who had recovered from COVID-19.

The CDR3 sequence: CASSRGVSEKLFF. In DNA, the CDR3 is TGCGCCAGCAGCAGGGGGGTGAGCGAAAAACTGTTTTTT. V gene TRBV10-1 combines with J gene TRBJ1-4; TRBD1 agrees at 7 bases. The trim removed 6 bases at V and 8 bases at J, leaving 6 bases unmatched. This CDR3 is 13 amino acids long. Looked up from germline, CDR1 is WNHNN and CDR2 is SYGVQD (reference sequence).